The clone carrying this T cell receptor (beta chain) was detected ten times or more. What it binds is not known. The sample belongs to a study of T-cell reconstitution after alpha-beta-depleted transplantation in children. Preparing the TCRbeta library involved the use of unique molecular identifiers. From the PCR reads, TCRdb called clonotypes with MiXCR, one entry per CDR3 protein. The data contain 440,000 or so distinct CDR3 sequences, approximately 41% of them singletons. Study observations and caveats: Two months or so post-transplant, alpha-beta T cells reportedly derived from several hundred expanded graft clones. By one year post-transplant, T-cell counts and diversity largely arose from T cells that were newly produced.

The origin of this receptor is a girl aged 2 to 9 with aplastic anemia, due to receive a stem cell transplant. The sequencing here drew on PBMCs, taken before TCRalphabeta/CD19-depleted stem cell transplant.

CDR3 region: CSVESANTEAFF. CDR3 bases: TGCAGCGTTGAATCAGCCAACACTGAAGCTTTCTTT. This chain joins TRBV29-1 and TRBJ1-1; no clear D. Germline assignment: CDR1 SQVTM and CDR2 ANQGSEA. There are 12 residues in the CDR3. With 2 bases removed from V and 2 bases from J, the gap between germline ends came to 6 bases.